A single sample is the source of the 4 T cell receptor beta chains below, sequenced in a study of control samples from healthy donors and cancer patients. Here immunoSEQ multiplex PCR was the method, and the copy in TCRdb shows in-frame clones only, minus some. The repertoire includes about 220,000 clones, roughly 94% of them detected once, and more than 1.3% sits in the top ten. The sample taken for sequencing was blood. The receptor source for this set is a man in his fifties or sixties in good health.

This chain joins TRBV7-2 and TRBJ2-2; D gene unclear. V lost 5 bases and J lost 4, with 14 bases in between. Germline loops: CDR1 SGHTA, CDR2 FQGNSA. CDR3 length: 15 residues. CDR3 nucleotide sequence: TGTGCCAGCAGCCGCGACCCCCTAGGCACCGGGGAGCTGTTTTTT. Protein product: CASSRDPLGTGELFF. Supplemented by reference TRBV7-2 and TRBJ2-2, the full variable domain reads GAGVSQSPSNKVTEKGKDVELRCDPISGHTALYWYRQSLGQGLEFLIYFQGNSAPDKSGLPSDRFSAERTGGSVSTLTIQRTQQEDSAVYLCASSRDPLGTGELFFGEGSRLTVL.

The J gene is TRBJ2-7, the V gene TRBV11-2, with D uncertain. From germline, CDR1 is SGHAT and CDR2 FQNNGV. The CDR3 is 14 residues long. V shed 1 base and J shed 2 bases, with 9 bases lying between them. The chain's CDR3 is CASSLGLLPYEQYV. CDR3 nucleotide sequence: TGTGCCAGCAGCTTAGGGCTGCTCCCCTACGAGCAGTACGTC.

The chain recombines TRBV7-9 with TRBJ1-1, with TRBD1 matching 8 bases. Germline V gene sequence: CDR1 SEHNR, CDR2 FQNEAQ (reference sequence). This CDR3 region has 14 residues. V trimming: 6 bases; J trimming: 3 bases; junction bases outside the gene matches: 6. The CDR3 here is CASRAQGADTEAFF. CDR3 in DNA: TGTGCCAGCAGGGCTCAGGGGGCAGACACTGAAGCTTTCTTT.

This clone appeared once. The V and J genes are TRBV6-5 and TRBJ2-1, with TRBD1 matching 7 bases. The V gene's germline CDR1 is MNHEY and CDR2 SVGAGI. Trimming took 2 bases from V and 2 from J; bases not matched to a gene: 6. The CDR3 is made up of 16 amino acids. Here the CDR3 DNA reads TGTGCCAGCAGTTACACGAGCAGGGGGACCTACAATGAGCAGTTCTTC. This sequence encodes CASSYTSRGTYNEQFF.